This TCR beta chain was sequenced in a study of cytomegalovirus exposure and HLA in healthy donors (dated by TCRdb to the late 2010s). Background on the whole study: In an earlier analysis of roughly 590 of the donors, roughly 300 Gb of sequence data and approximately 120 million unique TCR beta sequences from 150 million to 200 million T cells were reported. An early release that covered fewer than 750 HLA-typed donors contained about 290 gigabases of sequencing data and 85 million to 100 million unique TCR sequences. Among the roughly 390 genotyped donors, around 81% belonged to the genetic ancestry cluster associated with self-reported Caucasian donors. The study aimed to test whether cataloging public T cell receptors could reveal signatures of past pathogen exposure. The study used immunosequencing to profile the T cell repertoires of more than 650 subjects and linked those repertoires to cytomegalovirus serostatus. Along with the approximately 700-subject first cohort, a separate validation cohort of roughly 110 different subjects was used. To predict cytomegalovirus infection status, the study brought together high-throughput TCR immunosequencing, statistical association of individual TCRs with disease status, and machine learning. To study patterns of TCR occurrence, a later analysis re-analyzed previously published TCR beta repertoires from 666 donors and added high-resolution HLA genotyping. In the later analysis, no new phenotypic data were used to find candidate immune exposures; instead, reliance was placed on TCR beta sequences and their occurrence across donors. In an earlier analysis of around 540 of the donors, high-throughput TCR beta sequencing was used to judge whether each TCR beta V gene segment behaved as functional or pseudogenic. Donor age, sex, ethnicity and CMV serostatus were collected together with the repertoire data. A later genetic analysis used genome-wide SNP genotypes for about 60% of the roughly 700 donors, treating that subset as a discovery cohort. All discovery cohort repertoires had been generated on a single sequencing platform. HLA typing covered class I and class II loci at four-digit resolution. Typing coverage varied by locus: 629-630 donors for A, B, C, DRB1 and DQB1; 500 to 550 for DQA1; some 610 for DPA1; approximately 450 for DPB1. Four to six DR-DQ haplotypes were handled as single units for association and clustering, since linkage in the cohort was strong. Among about 360 genotyped donors of the cohort, an average of 235,054 unique TCR beta nucleotide sequences were sequenced per donor, around 20% of them non-productive. Summary of the overall study and its limitations: For the cohort, immune exposure information was limited to CMV serostatus. A few of the identified cytomegalovirus-associated TCR beta chains were confirmed in vitro to be specific for cytomegalovirus antigens. The authors suggested that the approach could potentially be extended to other disease states and immunological phenotypes. A further reported finding was that TCR beta sequences accurately predicted the HLA-A and HLA-B alleles for most subjects in the first cohort. Linkage disequilibrium might explain the correlated functional status among segregating V segments, but an unknown experimental factor could not be excluded. Several of the top co-occurrence clusters appeared to be linked to parvovirus B19, influenza, CMV and Epstein-Barr virus, according to a later analysis. Assigning TCR associations to individual alleles was difficult when HLA alleles, especially DR and DQ, strongly co-occurred. About 17 rarely observed V segments, including chromosome 9 orphons, were excluded from the earlier analysis of several hundred of the donors because counts were too low. This cohort had only TCR beta chains sequenced, and the lack of alpha or paired-chain data limited which features could be detected. In a later genetic analysis, a missense DCLRE1C variant was associated with V-gene and J-gene trimming of TCR beta chains, and the association was replicated in an independent cohort. Most TCR sequences were seen in very few donors, while some public TCRs were found in many individuals. In a later genetic analysis, fewer N-insertions in productive TCRs were reported among donors in an Asian-associated ancestry cluster than the roughly 700-donor mean. A later analysis found that HLA-associated TCR beta chains were more clonally expanded and had lower generation probabilities than equally common non-associated chains. Specific HLA alleles were associated with 15,000 to 20,000 TCR beta sequences at a false discovery rate of 0.05 in a later analysis. Because some donors lacked HLA typing at each locus, the association tests relied only on the typed subset. The classifier was reported to diagnose cytomegalovirus status with high specificity and sensitivity in both the original cohort and the validation cohort. In a later analysis, TCR association rates were found to vary across HLA loci, with the most associated TCRs seen for DRB1 alleles and the fewest for HLA-C alleles. The study gave a list of under 200 TCR beta chains associated with cytomegalovirus. In an earlier analysis of about 600 of the donors, most TCR beta V segments appeared in productive rearrangements about 87% or about 30% of the time, broadly matching IMGT annotations. Some IMGT-functional V segments, including TRBV6-2 and TRBV6-3, could not be distinguished by the 87-base-pair reads and were therefore excluded. A cluster of highly shared sequence variants was judged likely to be a technical artifact of the sequencing pipeline. According to a later analysis, most CMV-associated TCR beta chains appeared to be HLA-restricted, and the HLA associations seemed to be driven largely by CMV exposure. The presence/absence analyses assumed that sequencing depth was roughly uniform across donors, and that assumption may not be true.

Receptor amplification or capture employed the immunoSEQ multiplex PCR assay. The multiplex PCR relied on a mix of 60 forward primers for TCR Vbeta segments and 13 reverse primers for TCR Jbeta segments. The CDR3 region of rearranged TCR beta genes was amplified from genomic DNA with a multiplex PCR assay. The amplified TCR beta libraries were sequenced on the Illumina HiSeq System as 87-base-pair reads. The authors' analysis ran thus. A later analysis tallied tens of millions of unique TCR beta chains across the 666 repertoires, and about 10 million of those chains were shared by two or more donors. Raw reads were error-corrected and collapsed into unique sequences with a nearest-neighbor algorithm that merged closely related sequences to remove PCR and sequencing errors. V, D and J gene segments were assigned by aligning CDR3 sequences to IMGT reference sequences. For a sequence to be retained, at least a six-nucleotide match to both a V gene segment and a J gene segment was required. A rearrangement was called productive if the CDR3 had no stop codons and remained in frame with V and J, and every other rearrangement was called non-productive. CDR3 was defined by IMGT convention, running from the second conserved V-encoded cysteine to the conserved J-encoded phenylalanine. Sequences without an unambiguous match to a single V gene segment were excluded from the earlier analysis of 500 to 700 of the donors. In an earlier analysis of 587 of the donors, V segments were called functional above 56.7% productive rearrangements and were called segregating when the between-donor standard deviation exceeded 5%. To diagnose cytomegalovirus status from the catalog of TCR beta chain sequences, a statistical classification framework was built. V and J gene assignment, in a later analysis, came from comparing TCR nucleotide sequences with IMGT/GENE-DB human TR gene sequences. Using the TCRdist pipeline, a later analysis assigned CDR3 sequences along with most-parsimonious VDJ recombination scenarios. In a later analysis, every TCR beta chain was defined by the combination of its CDR3 amino acid sequence and its V-gene family, and reads without a unique V-gene family were dropped. A later analysis removed nearly 600 highly shared, low-generation-probability nucleotide sequences to deal with suspected cross-contamination and a sequencing artifact. In a later analysis, a clonal expansion index for each public chain was calculated from normalized within-repertoire ranks of inferred template counts. In a later analysis, generation probabilities were computed with a VDJ recombination model fitted to out-of-frame rearrangements, and the resulting probabilities were checked against IGoR. In a later analysis, TCR-TCR, TCR-HLA and TCR-CMV co-occurrence was scored with hypergeometric tests, and a repertoire-size bias correction was applied to TCR pairs. A later analysis estimated false discovery rates by permuting HLA or CMV assignments 20 times. In a later analysis, co-occurring TCRs were grouped using DBSCAN, and TCRdist sequence similarity was added for clustering within HLA-allele-positive subsets. For co-occurrence clustering, repertoires with fewer than 30,000 or more than 120,000 public chains were excluded, along with 5 or 6 repertoires with anomalous nucleotide sharing. The immuneACCESS repertoire file appears here via TCRdb, limited to in-frame rearrangements. These files lack a portion of the clones; in checked studies, under half of the deficit traces to unresolved V genes, and the cause of the others is not known. The DNA gave D and trimming, while V, J and clone size come from that table. The sample data list roughly 190,000 clones, and roughly 80% of these were observed just once. Less than 4.5% of the sample rests with the top ten.

Details on this clone: Its antigen is still unknown. One base away there is no much larger clone; base qualities are not given.

Clipping removes 2 bases from V and 5 bases from J, with 4 as the unmatched junction base count. Measured from the cysteine to the phenylalanine, the CDR3 is 14 residues long. Only the CDR3 DNA is retained, 42 bases long and in frame from the first base. In the germline V gene (reference sequence), CDR1 corresponds to MNHNY and CDR2 to SVGAGI. In total, approximately 690 healthy bone marrow donors made up the cohort. Cohort members were all nominally healthy when sampled, although unrecorded immune exposures were likely present. The donor was CMV seronegative and belonged to the group of roughly 330 seronegative cohort members. A peripheral blood sample was collected from each donor, and TCR beta sequencing was performed on peripheral blood mononuclear cells. The Qiagen DNeasy Blood Extraction Kit was used to extract genomic DNA from the blood cell samples.

This TCR came from a man aged 50 to 59 in good health and CMV-seronegative. Sequenced input: PBMCs. The rearranged segments are TRBV6-6 and TRBJ1-2, with 8 central nucleotides matching TRBD1. The bases read TGTGCCAGCAGTTACCCGACAGGGGTATATGGCTACACCTTC. This yields the protein CASSYPTGVYGYTF.